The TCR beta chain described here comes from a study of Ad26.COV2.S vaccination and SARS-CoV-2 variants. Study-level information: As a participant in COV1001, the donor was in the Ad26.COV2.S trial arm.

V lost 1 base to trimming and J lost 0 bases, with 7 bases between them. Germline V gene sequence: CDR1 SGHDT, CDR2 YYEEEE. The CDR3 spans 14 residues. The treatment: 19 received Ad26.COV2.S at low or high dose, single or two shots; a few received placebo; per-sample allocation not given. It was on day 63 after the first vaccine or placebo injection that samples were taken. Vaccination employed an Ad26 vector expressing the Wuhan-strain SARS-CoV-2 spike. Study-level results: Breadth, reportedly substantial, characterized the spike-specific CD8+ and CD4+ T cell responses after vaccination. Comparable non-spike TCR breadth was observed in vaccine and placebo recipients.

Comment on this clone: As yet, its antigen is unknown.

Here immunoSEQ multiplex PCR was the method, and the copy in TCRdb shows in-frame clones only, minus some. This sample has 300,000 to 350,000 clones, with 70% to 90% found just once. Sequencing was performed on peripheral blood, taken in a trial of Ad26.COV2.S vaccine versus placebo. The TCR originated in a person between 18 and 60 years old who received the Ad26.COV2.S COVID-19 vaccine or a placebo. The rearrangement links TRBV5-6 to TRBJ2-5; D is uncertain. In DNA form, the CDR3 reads TGTGCCAGCAGCTTGACTGGGGACCAAGAGACCCAGTACTTC. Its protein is CASSLTGDQETQYF.